These T cell receptor beta chains were read from a single sample in a study of glioma-infiltrating T cells. TCRdb analysed the multiplex PCR reads with MiXCR anew, one entry per CDR3 protein. This table holds roughly 120,000 distinct CDR3 sequences, 25% to 30% found once. Sequencing input: glioma tissue, nonneoplastic brain tissue, or PBMCs (not recorded which). The origin of the receptors is a human donor with low-grade glioma or glioblastoma, undergoing nonglioma brain surgery, or in good health (not recorded which). CDR3s include the opening cysteine and the closing phenylalanine or tryptophan. The D gene is left open where the match is weak. The size field is filled for only some rows; it gives once, few, many or a size class.

v_call,j_call,clone_size,d_call,cdr3_nt,cdr3_aa
TRBV20-1,TRBJ2-2,once,TRBD1,TGCAGTGCTAGAAAGACAGGGGGAAAGTCCGGGGAGCTGTTTTTT,CSARKTGGKSGELFF
TRBV2,TRBJ1-2,many,TRBD1,TGTGCCAGCAGTCCAGGGGGAATATATGGCTACACCTTC,CASSPGGIYGYTF
TRBV6-1,TRBJ1-5,few,NA,TGTGCCATCAGTGAGTCGGCGGATCAGCCCCAGCATTTT,CAISESADQPQHF
TRBV2,TRBJ2-7,many,NA,TGTGCCAGCAGTGTGGAAGGGCTCGAGCAGTACTTC,CASSVEGLEQYF
TRBV5-4,TRBJ1-4,few,NA,TGTGCCAGCAGCTTTACCCAGAATGAAAAACTGTTTTTT,CASSFTQNEKLFF
TRBV6-2/TRBV6-3,TRBJ2-1,many,TRBD2,TGTGCCAGCAGACCCATAGCGGGGGGCACCTACAATGAGCAGTTCTTC,CASRPIAGGTYNEQFF
TRBV28,TRBJ2-3,many,TRBD1,TGTGCCAGCATCTCTGGACAGGGCACAGATACGCAGTATTTT,CASISGQGTDTQYF
TRBV20-1,TRBJ2-5,many,NA,TGCAGTGCTAGAGGGGATTTGGGAGAGACCCAGTACTTC,CSARGDLGETQYF
TRBV20-1,TRBJ2-7,many,TRBD2,TGCAGTGCTAGAGATCTAGCGGGACCCTACGAGCAGTACTTC,CSARDLAGPYEQYF
TRBV11-1,TRBJ2-3,NA,TRBD1,TGTGCCAGCAGCTTACCGGGACAGGGGTCCACACGCACAGATACGCAGTATTTT,CASSLPGQGSTRTDTQYF
TRBV20-1,TRBJ2-1,many,TRBD1,TGCAGTGCTTCTAAAGTTGCGGGACAGGGCGGTGATGAGCAGTTCTTC,CSASKVAGQGGDEQFF
TRBV7-2,TRBJ2-7,many,TRBD2,TGTGCCAGCAGCTTCGGACTAGCGGTCACCTACGAGCAGTACTTC,CASSFGLAVTYEQYF
TRBV28,TRBJ2-3,many,NA,TGTGCCAGCAGTTTCCTCACAGATACGCAGTATTTT,CASSFLTDTQYF
TRBV2,TRBJ2-1,few,NA,TGTGCCAGCAGTGATGGTGTCCTCTCCTACAATGAGCAGTTCTTC,CASSDGVLSYNEQFF
TRBV6-1,TRBJ2-7,many,NA,TGTGCCAGCGGGGATACAGCAAACTACGAGCAGTACTTC,CASGDTANYEQYF
TRBV4-1,TRBJ2-3,many,NA,TGCGCCAGCAGCCAAGAGAACGGGAGAGGGGCAGATACGCAGTATTTT,CASSQENGRGADTQYF
TRBV2,TRBJ1-1,many,NA,TGTGCCAGCAGTGATTGGGACAAGTATCCTGAAGCTTTCTTT,CASSDWDKYPEAFF
TRBV20-1,TRBJ1-2,once,NA,TGCAGTGCTAGAGATAAGAGATCAGCGGTTAGGGGAAACTGTGGCTACACCTTC,CSARDKRSAVRGNCGYTF
TRBV7-9,TRBJ2-7,many,TRBD2,TGTGCCAGCAACGGACTAGCGGGAGGAGGCTACGAGCAGTACTTC,CASNGLAGGGYEQYF
TRBV4-2,TRBJ1-1,many,NA,TGTGCCAGCAGCCAAGATCCCTTTAGGGCCAACACTGAAGCTTTCTTT,CASSQDPFRANTEAFF
TRBV4-3,TRBJ2-1,many,TRBD1,TGCGCCAGCAGCTTCGGACAGGGGAGTGTCTATGAGCAGTTCTTC,CASSFGQGSVYEQFF
TRBV12-3/TRBV12-4,TRBJ2-2,many,TRBD2,TGTGCCAGCAGTAGGCTAGCGGTCACCGGGGAGCTGTTTTTT,CASSRLAVTGELFF
TRBV12-3/TRBV12-4,TRBJ2-7,NA,NA,TGTGCCAGCAGTGACCACAGGGTTTACGAGCAGTACTTC,CASSDHRVYEQYF
TRBV12-3/TRBV12-4,TRBJ1-2,many,TRBD1,TGTGCCAGCAGTTTAGTGGGGACAGCCTATGGCTACACCTTC,CASSLVGTAYGYTF
TRBV12-3/TRBV12-4,TRBJ2-5,NA,TRBD2,TGTGCCAGCAGTTCGGGACTAGCGGGATATTACCAAGAGACCCAGTACTTC,CASSSGLAGYYQETQYF
TRBV4-3,TRBJ1-1,many,NA,TGCGCCAGCAGCTCCAGGGGAGGGAACACTGAAGCTTTCTTT,CASSSRGGNTEAFF
TRBV7-6,TRBJ2-5,many,NA,TGTGCCAGCAGCTCTATAGGGTCGTTAGAGACCCAGTACTTC,CASSSIGSLETQYF
TRBV7-2,TRBJ2-7,many,NA,TGTGCCTCTATGGGTTCTAACTCCTACGAGCAGTACTTC,CASMGSNSYEQYF
TRBV5-4,TRBJ1-3,many,TRBD1,TGTGCCAGCAGCAAAGGGGGCGAAAACACCATATATTTT,CASSKGGENTIYF
TRBV30,TRBJ1-5,NA,NA,TGTGCCTGGAGTGTGGGGGGACGGCAGCCCCAGCATTTT,CAWSVGGRQPQHF
TRBV5-4,TRBJ1-2,many,NA,TGTGCCAGCCGTTATGGAAGGGCGAAGGGCTACACCTTC,CASRYGRAKGYTF
TRBV12-3/TRBV12-4,TRBJ2-3,many,NA,TGTGCCACCAGAGTGGGGCCGGATACGCAGTATTTT,CATRVGPDTQYF
TRBV7-3,TRBJ1-2,many,NA,TGTGCCAGCAGCTTATCACAGGAGGGGGGTGGCTACACCTTC,CASSLSQEGGGYTF
TRBV6-2/TRBV6-3,TRBJ2-7,many,NA,TGTGCCAGCAGGTACTCGCTCCATTACGAGCAGTACTTC,CASRYSLHYEQYF
TRBV7-2,TRBJ2-3,many,TRBD2,TGTGCCAGCAGCCCCCTCGGGATAGCGGGGGGGCCACGCACAGATACGCAGTATTTT,CASSPLGIAGGPRTDTQYF
TRBV28,TRBJ1-5,many,NA,TGTGCCAGCAGGAACCCTGGGACGGACCAGCCCCAGCATTTT,CASRNPGTDQPQHF
TRBV20-1,TRBJ2-1,many,TRBD2,TGCAGTGCTAGAGCCCCTAGCGGGGGCTACAATGAGCAGTTCTTC,CSARAPSGGYNEQFF
TRBV4-1,TRBJ2-7,NA,NA,TGCGCCAGCACCCCTTCTGGCTACGACTATCTAGCCGACTACGAGCAGTACTTC,CASTPSGYDYLADYEQYF
TRBV28,TRBJ2-1,many,NA,TGTGCCAGCAGTTTAGAAGGGCCGTTGAATGAGCAGTTCTTC,CASSLEGPLNEQFF
TRBV14,TRBJ2-3,NA,NA,TGTGCCAGCAGCCAAGAGAGAGCTCATTCTAGCACAGATACGCAGTATTTT,CASSQERAHSSTDTQYF
TRBV7-2,TRBJ2-5,many,NA,TGTGCCAGCAGCTTAGAGGTGGAGACCCAGTACTTC,CASSLEVETQYF
TRBV6-1,TRBJ2-1,NA,NA,TGTGCCAGCAGCCCCCAGGTTAATGAGCAGTTCTTC,CASSPQVNEQFF
TRBV27,TRBJ2-7,many,NA,TGTGCCAGCAGTTTTACCCTCGGGCCCTCCTACGAGCAGTACTTC,CASSFTLGPSYEQYF
TRBV5-4,TRBJ2-1,NA,TRBD2,TGTGCCAGCAGGGGGGAGCTCGGCGGGGGTTACAATGAGCAGTTCTTC,CASRGELGGGYNEQFF
TRBV3-1,TRBJ2-5,NA,NA,TGTGCCAGCAGCCAAGATGTGGCTCCTTACGGGACCCAGTACTTC,CASSQDVAPYGTQYF
TRBV13,TRBJ2-7,few,TRBD1,TGTGCCAGCAGTCAAACCGGGACAGCCCTACGGAAGCAGTACTTC,CASSQTGTALRKQYF
TRBV7-3,TRBJ2-7,many,NA,TGTGCCAGCAGCTTAAGCAGTCACTACGAGCAGTACTTC,CASSLSSHYEQYF
TRBV7-9,TRBJ2-5,NA,NA,TGTGCCAGCAGCCGTGCCGGGGCCGAGACCCAGTACTTC,CASSRAGAETQYF
TRBV29-1,TRBJ2-7,many,TRBD1,TGCAGCGTTGAAGGACAGGGGGCTTCCACCTACGAGCAGTACTTC,CSVEGQGASTYEQYF
TRBV18,TRBJ2-3,many,NA,TGTGCCAGCTCACCAACCCAGCACACAGATACGCAGTATTTT,CASSPTQHTDTQYF
TRBV18,TRBJ2-7,few,NA,TGTGCCAGCTCCCTGAAAGCCGAATACGAGCAGTACTTC,CASSLKAEYEQYF
TRBV29-1,TRBJ2-5,few,NA,TGCAGCGTTACCGGGCTTGAAGAGACCCAGTACTTC,CSVTGLEETQYF